This T cell receptor beta chain was captured in a study of cytomegalovirus exposure and HLA in healthy donors (dated by TCRdb to about 2017). Some background on the complete study: In an earlier analysis of some 550 of the donors, about 270 Gb of sequence data and about 110 million unique TCR beta sequences from about 179 million T cells were reported. All discovery cohort repertoires had been generated using a single sequencing platform. The number of typed donors differed by locus: about 629-630 for A, B, C, DRB1 and DQB1; 500 to 550 for DQA1; 606 for DPA1; and around 450 for DPB1. The study combined high-throughput TCR immunosequencing, statistical association of individual TCRs with disease status, and machine learning to predict cytomegalovirus infection status. To study patterns of TCR occurrence, a later analysis re-analyzed previously published TCR beta repertoires from 666 donors and added high-resolution HLA genotyping. A later genetic analysis took genome-wide SNP genotypes for about 65% of the roughly 670 donors and used that subset as a discovery cohort. The study used immunosequencing to profile the T cell repertoires of 666 subjects and linked those repertoires to cytomegalovirus serostatus. An earlier analysis of 587 of the donors used high-throughput TCR beta sequencing to judge whether each TCR beta V gene segment behaved as functional or pseudogenic. Donor age, sex, ethnicity and CMV serostatus were compiled together with the repertoire data. Among some 400 genotyped donors of the cohort, an average of around 250,000 unique TCR beta nucleotide sequences was sequenced per donor, of which about 18% were non-productive. The later analysis used no new phenotypic data to find candidate immune exposures, relying instead on TCR beta sequences and their occurrence across donors. Class I and class II HLA loci were covered by the typing at four-digit resolution. Among the approximately 400 genotyped donors, under 90% belonged to the genetic ancestry cluster associated with self-reported Caucasian donors. Along with the roughly 610-subject first cohort, a separate validation cohort of 120 different subjects was used. The study aimed to test whether signatures of past pathogen exposure could be identified by cataloging public T cell receptors. A handful of DR-DQ haplotypes were handled as single units for association and clustering because linkage in the cohort was strong. Approximately 300 gigabases of sequencing data and around 80 million unique TCR sequences made up an early release that covered approximately 650 HLA-typed donors.

Results the study describes overall, beyond this receptor: A cluster of highly shared sequence variants was judged likely to be a technical artifact of the sequencing pipeline. A further reported finding was that TCR beta sequences accurately predicted the HLA-A and HLA-B alleles for most subjects in the first cohort. Because counts were too low, about 15 rarely observed V segments, including chromosome 9 orphons, were left out of the earlier analysis of some 640 of the donors. A total of 164 TCR beta chains were listed by the study as associated with cytomegalovirus. A later analysis reported that several top co-occurrence clusters appeared linked to parvovirus B19, influenza, CMV and Epstein-Barr virus. In a later analysis, TCR association rates were found to vary across HLA loci, with the most associated TCRs seen for DRB1 alleles and the fewest for HLA-C alleles. Most TCR sequences were seen in very few donors, while some public TCRs were found in many individuals. The only immune exposure information available for the cohort was CMV serostatus. Sequencing depth was assumed to be roughly uniform across donors in the presence/absence analyses, though that assumption may not hold. Linkage disequilibrium might explain the correlated functional status among segregating V segments, but an unknown experimental factor could not be excluded. In a later genetic analysis, fewer N-insertions in productive TCRs were reported among donors in an Asian-associated ancestry cluster than the roughly 700-donor mean. In vitro tests confirmed that three of the cytomegalovirus-associated TCR beta chains recognize cytomegalovirus antigens. At a false discovery rate of 0.05, a later analysis linked approximately 18,000 TCR beta sequences to specific HLA alleles. A later analysis found that most CMV-associated TCR beta chains appeared HLA-restricted, with HLA associations seemingly driven largely by CMV exposure. Assigning TCR associations to individual alleles was difficult when HLA alleles, especially DR and DQ, strongly co-occurred. An earlier analysis of approximately 600 of the donors showed that most TCR beta V segments appeared in productive rearrangements either about 87% or about 30% of the time, which broadly matched IMGT annotations. HLA typing was unavailable for some donors at each locus, so association tests used only the typed subset. Only TCR beta chains were sequenced in this cohort, and the absence of alpha or paired-chain data limited detectable features. The authors suggested that the approach could potentially be generalized to other disease states and immunological phenotypes. In a later analysis, HLA-associated TCR beta chains were found to be more clonally expanded and to have lower generation probabilities than equally common non-associated chains. Some IMGT-functional V segments, including TRBV6-2 and TRBV6-3, could not be distinguished by the 87-base-pair reads and were therefore excluded. In both the original and validation cohorts, the classifier was reported to diagnose cytomegalovirus status with high specificity and sensitivity. A later genetic analysis associated a missense DCLRE1C variant with V-gene and J-gene trimming of TCR beta chains, and an independent cohort replicated the association.

About this clone: The target of this receptor is not known. Within one base of it there is no much larger clone, and no base qualities were kept.

According to the germline V gene, CDR1 reads MGHRA and CDR2 reads YSYEKL. V and J are truncated by 3 bases and 1 base respectively, leaving an intervening sequence of 13 bases. The CDR3 covers 16 residues, taking in both the cysteine and the phenylalanine. Of all the DNA, just the CDR3 is kept, 48 bases in frame from base 1. The cohort was made up of roughly 670 healthy bone marrow donors. At the time of sampling, all cohort members were nominally healthy, though unrecorded immune exposures were likely present. The donor tested CMV seronegative, placing the donor among the 350 to 400 seronegative members of the cohort. Each donor provided a peripheral blood sample, and peripheral blood mononuclear cells were used for TCR beta sequencing. Genomic DNA was extracted from the blood cell samples with the Qiagen DNeasy Blood Extraction Kit. Library prep was done by the immunoSEQ multiplex PCR assay. For the multiplex PCR, a mixture combining 60 forward primers for TCR Vbeta segments and 13 reverse primers for TCR Jbeta segments was used. The CDR3 region of rearranged TCR beta genes was amplified from genomic DNA by a multiplex PCR assay. The Illumina HiSeq System was used to sequence the amplified TCR beta libraries as 87-base-pair reads. Under the source paper's analysis protocol: Across the 500 to 700 repertoires, a later analysis counted some 80 million unique TCR beta chains, roughly 11 million of which were shared by at least two donors. A nearest-neighbor algorithm error-corrected the raw reads and collapsed the reads into unique sequences, merging closely related sequences to remove PCR and sequencing errors. To assign V, D and J gene segments, CDR3 sequences were aligned to IMGT reference sequences. For a sequence to be retained, a match of at least six nucleotides to both a V gene segment and a J gene segment was required. A rearrangement was called productive if the CDR3 had no stop codons and remained in frame with V and J, and every other rearrangement was called non-productive. Following IMGT convention, CDR3 was defined as the stretch from the second conserved V-encoded cysteine up to the conserved J-encoded phenylalanine. The earlier analysis of 587 of the donors excluded sequences that lacked an unambiguous match to a single V gene segment. An earlier analysis of a few hundred of the donors classified V segments as functional when productive rearrangements were above 56.7% and as segregating when the standard deviation between donors was above 5%. A statistical classification framework was built for diagnosing cytomegalovirus status from the catalog of TCR beta chain sequences. V and J gene assignment, in a later analysis, came from comparing TCR nucleotide sequences with IMGT/GENE-DB human TR gene sequences. Using the TCRdist pipeline, a later analysis assigned CDR3 sequences along with most-parsimonious VDJ recombination scenarios. A later analysis defined each TCR beta chain by its CDR3 amino acid sequence plus V-gene family, and excluded reads lacking a unique V-gene family. As a way to deal with suspected cross-contamination and a sequencing artifact, a later analysis dropped under 600 nucleotide sequences that were highly shared and had low generation probability. In a later analysis, a clonal expansion index for each public chain was calculated from normalized within-repertoire ranks of inferred template counts. A later analysis computed generation probabilities with a VDJ recombination model fitted to out-of-frame rearrangements, and checked the results against IGoR. In a later analysis, TCR-TCR, TCR-HLA and TCR-CMV co-occurrence was scored with hypergeometric tests, and a repertoire-size bias correction was applied to TCR pairs. False discovery rates were estimated in a later analysis by permuting HLA or CMV assignments 20 times. A later analysis grouped co-occurring TCRs with DBSCAN, adding TCRdist sequence similarity when clustering within HLA-allele-positive subsets. For co-occurrence clustering, repertoires with fewer than 30,000 or more than 120,000 public chains were excluded, along with 4 to 6 repertoires with anomalous nucleotide sharing. What TCRdb holds here is the immuneACCESS table cut down to in-frame rearrangements. Part of the clones is not present; checked against another copy, under half of the missing clones reflect an unresolved V gene, and the others are unexplained. The D gene and trimming were derived from the DNA, and the V and J assignments and clone size from that table. The sample contains around 140,000 clones, roughly 60% of them found a single time. 2.4% of the sample is taken by the ten largest.

The chain is assembled from TRBV4-1 and TRBJ2-1; no D segment can be confidently identified. The sample was PBMCs. This TCR was sampled from a woman aged 40 to 50 in good health and CMV-seronegative. In nucleotides, the sequence is TGCGCCAGCAGCCAGGTAGACCTAGTGTCCTACAATGAGCAGTTCTTC. Translated, it reads CASSQVDLVSYNEQFF.